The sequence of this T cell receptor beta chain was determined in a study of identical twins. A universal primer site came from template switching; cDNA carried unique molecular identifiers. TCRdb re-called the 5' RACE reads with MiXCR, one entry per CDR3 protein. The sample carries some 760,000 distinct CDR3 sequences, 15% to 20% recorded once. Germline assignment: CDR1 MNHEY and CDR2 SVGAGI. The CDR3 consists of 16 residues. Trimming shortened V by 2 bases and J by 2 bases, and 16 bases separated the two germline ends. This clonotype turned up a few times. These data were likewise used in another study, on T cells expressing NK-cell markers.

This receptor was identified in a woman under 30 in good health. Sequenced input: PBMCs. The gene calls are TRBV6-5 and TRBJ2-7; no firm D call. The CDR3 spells CASSYQANSRTYEQYF. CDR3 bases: TGTGCCAGCAGTTACCAAGCTAACTCCAGGACCTACGAGCAGTACTTC.